The clone carrying this T cell receptor (beta chain) was seen at least ten times. A TCRbeta library incorporating unique molecular identifiers was prepared. TCRdb re-derived calls from the PCR reads in MiXCR, one entry per CDR3 protein. The sample records 440,000 or so distinct CDR3 sequences, under 13% being singletons. This record comes from a study of T-cell reconstitution after alpha-beta-depleted transplantation in children. The CDR3 length is 14 residues. Germline V gene lookup returns CDR1 ENHRY and CDR2 SYGVKD. The junction had 6 bases not matched to a gene; V was cut back by 5 bases and J by 5 bases.

The sequencing used PBMCs from the stem cell graft donor, collected from the stem cell graft. The chain uses TRBV10-3 and TRBJ1-1; 9 nucleotides match TRBD1. The receptor comes from a human donor who donated a stem cell graft to a child with acute myeloid leukemia. The CDR3 here is CAISSDRGWTEAFF. CDR3 nucleotides: TGTGCCATCAGTTCAGACAGGGGGTGGACTGAAGCTTTCTTT.